This T cell receptor (beta chain) was documented in a study of T cell changes during pregnancy in multiple sclerosis (dated by TCRdb to the late 2010s). Looking at the study overall: In women with multiple sclerosis, the researchers looked at how the T cell repertoire shifted as pregnancy progressed.

Its CDR3 holds 17 amino acids, cysteine through phenylalanine. Only the CDR3 part of the read is kept: 51 bases, read in frame from the first base. Reading the germline V gene (reference sequence) gives CDR1 LNHDA and CDR2 SQIVND. Cut back by 3 bases and 2 bases, the V and J ends lie 20 bases apart. As regards this clone: Its antigen is currently not known. Base qualities are not at hand, and no much larger clone is one base apart.

The library was prepared using the immunoSEQ multiplex PCR assay. TCRdb mirrors the immuneACCESS table, restricted to in-frame sequences. Some clones are absent from its copies; in checked studies, under half trace to an unresolved V gene, and the reason for the others is unknown. A total of about 77,000 clones appear in this sample, 70% to 90% of them only once. Jointly, the top ten make up 1.9% of the sample. The chain is made from TRBV19 and TRBJ2-7; TRBD1 is possibly the D segment (6 matching bases). Source: peripheral blood, taken before pregnancy. The TCR was taken from a female donor with multiple sclerosis, enrolled in a pregnancy study. The CDR3 corresponds to CASSMSYGQIFTYEQYF. Here is the DNA: TGTGCCAGTAGTATGTCCTACGGACAGATTTTTACCTACGAGCAGTACTTC.